These 22 T cell receptor beta chains were all obtained from the same sample, sequenced in a study of blood T cell repertoires in COVID-19. TCRdb's table, derived via immunoSEQ multiplex PCR, lists solely in-frame clones and lacks some. The sample lists around 88,000 clones, 81% occurring once. What was sequenced was peripheral blood. Every receptor here comes from a man aged 55 to 70 with acute or convalescent COVID-19.

V and J are TRBV4-1 and TRBJ1-4; D gene uncertain. Trimming removed 0 bases at V and 8 bases at J, with 16 bases between. The CDR3 totals 16 residues. Germline CDR1 reads MGHRA; CDR2 reads YSYEKL. CDR3 loop: CASSQDSLGVVEKLFF. CDR3 nucleotide sequence: TGCGCCAGCAGCCAAGACAGTCTCGGGGTCGTAGAAAAACTGTTTTTT.

This clone was found once. This rearrangement joins TRBV4-2 to TRBJ2-2, with D hard to call. V lost 4 bases and J lost 7, with 13 bases in between. CDR3 length equals 14 residues. CDR1 LGHNA and CDR2 YNFKEQ come from the germline V gene. CDR3 sequence: CASSPPLPGGELFF. The CDR3 DNA is TGTGCCAGCAGCCCTCCCTTACCGGGCGGGGAGCTGTTTTTT.

The CDR3 sequence: CASSLIAGSGYEQFF. CDR3 sequence (DNA): TGTGCCAGCAGTCTAATAGCGGGGAGTGGCTATGAGCAGTTCTTC. The chain is built from TRBV6-5 and TRBJ2-1, with 8 nucleotides matching TRBD2. After removal of 5 bases from V and 8 bases from J, the junction contained 11 bases not matched to a gene. CDR1 is MNHEY and CDR2 is SVGAGI in the germline V gene. This CDR3 spans 15 amino acids.

V and J are TRBV2 and TRBJ1-2; 7 bases are a match to TRBD1. The CDR3 loop spans 12 amino acids. Germline V gene data show CDR1 as SNHLY and CDR2 as FYNNEI. The ends lost 7 bases at V and 4 bases at J; junction bases unmatched: 3. Here the CDR3 DNA reads TGTGCCAGCAATCGACAGGGCTATGGCTACACCTTC. Translated, it gives CASNRQGYGYTF.

This clone was detected ten times or more. The V and J genes are TRBV3-1 (or the pseudogene TRBV3-2) and TRBJ2-2, with D possibly being TRBD1 (5 bases). CDR1 is LGHDT, CDR2 YNNKEL, per germline (reference sequence). V was cut by 4 bases and J by 6 bases, with 12 bases left in between. The CDR3 extends over 14 amino acids. The CDR3 DNA reads as TGTGCCAGCAGCCCCCCTCGCAGGGCCGGGGAGCTGTTTTTT. This codes for CASSPPRRAGELFF.

The chain employs TRBV3-1 (or the pseudogene TRBV3-2) and TRBJ1-6, with TRBD1 matching over 9 bases. The germline V gene has CDR1 LGHDT and CDR2 YNNKEL (reference sequence). Unmatched junction bases numbered 5, after V lost 2 bases and J lost 12 bases. The CDR3 has 14 amino acids. CDR3 region: CASSQMGQGGPLHF. CDR3 bases: TGTGCCAGCAGCCAAATGGGACAGGGCGGACCCCTCCACTTT.

The V call is TRBV2, the J call TRBJ1-1, with D tentatively TRBD1 (6 bases). This CDR3 comprises 14 residues. The V gene lost 4 bases and the J gene lost 4 bases, with 13 bases spanning the gap. Germline values: CDR1 SNHLY, CDR2 FYNNEI. CDR3 sequence: CASSGLQGATEAFF. CDR3 sequence (DNA): TGTGCCAGCAGTGGCCTACAGGGAGCCACTGAAGCTTTCTTT.

J is TRBJ2-7 and V is TRBV2, with D perhaps TRBD2 (5 bases). The CDR3 totals 13 residues. Germline-derived CDR1 and CDR2 are SNHLY and FYNNEI. V was cut by 4 bases and J by 6 bases, with 13 bases left in between. CDR3 DNA: TGTGCCAGCAGTGTACTAGAAGGATCCGAGCAGTACTTC. It yields the protein CASSVLEGSEQYF.

The V call is TRBV7-2, the J call TRBJ1-2, with D uncertain. Trimming left V 1 base short and J 0 bases short, with 15 bases between. The germline V gene has CDR1 SGHTA and CDR2 FQGNSA. The CDR3 spans 17 residues. CDR3 sequence: CASSLGSVFRANYGYTF. CDR3 nucleotide sequence: TGTGCCAGCAGCTTAGGGTCGGTATTCCGGGCTAACTATGGCTACACCTTC.

This clone has more than one count but fewer than ten. V and J are TRBV7-2 and TRBJ1-5; 7 bases line up with TRBD1. V gave up 2 bases and J gave up 0 bases; unmatched junction bases: 1. Germline assignment: CDR1 SGHTA and CDR2 FQGNSA. This CDR3 contains 15 residues. CDR3 DNA sequence: TGTGCCAGCAGCTTATACAGGGGTAGCAATCAGCCCCAGCATTTT. Translating it yields CASSLYRGSNQPQHF.

The genes are TRBV5-4 and TRBJ2-3; D is ambiguous. Deletions cut 2 bases from V and 3 bases from J, with 10 bases between. The CDR3 is 14 residues long. Germline CDR1 and CDR2: SGHNT and YYREEE (reference sequence). CDR3 DNA: TGTGCCAGCAGCTTAATAGACTCTACAGATACGCAGTATTTT. Residues: CASSLIDSTDTQYF.

The V call is TRBV5-6, the J call TRBJ2-3, with D tentatively TRBD2 (5 bases). Per germline, CDR1 SGHDT and CDR2 YYEEEE. V was clipped by 7 bases and J by 4 bases, with 16 bases between them. The CDR3 runs 14 residues. The CDR3: CASAVAFGADTQYF. CDR3 nucleotide sequence: TGTGCCAGCGCCGTGGCCTTCGGGGCAGATACGCAGTATTTT.

This clone was seen just once. The J gene is TRBJ1-2, the V gene TRBV27, with D perhaps TRBD1 (5 bases). CDR1 and CDR2 from the germline V gene are MNHEY and SMNVEV (reference sequence). V was clipped by 2 bases and J by 4 bases, with 11 bases between them. The CDR3 totals 14 residues. This chain's CDR3 is CASSLDWQGYGYTF. CDR3 coding DNA: TGTGCCAGCAGTTTAGATTGGCAGGGCTATGGCTACACCTTC.

A single count supports this clone. The chain is built from TRBV10-3 and TRBJ2-3; 9 bases match TRBD2. This CDR3 has 14 amino acids. J gave up 1 base and V 6 bases, and 2 bases lay outside the gene matches. Germline-derived CDR1 and CDR2 are ENHRY and SYGVKD. For the CDR3, the DNA is TGTGCCATCAGCAGACTAGCGGGCACAGATACGCAGTATTTT. Its protein product is CAISRLAGTDTQYF.

This sequence joins TRBV27 and TRBJ2-7; D is possibly TRBD1 (5 bases). V lost 8 bases, J lost 4 bases, and 12 bases lay in between. The V gene's germline CDR1 is MNHEY and CDR2 SMNVEV (reference sequence). The CDR3 is made up of 12 amino acids. This chain's CDR3 is CASANQGYEQYF. In nucleotides, the CDR3 is TGTGCCAGCGCAAACCAGGGTTACGAGCAGTACTTC.

V and J are TRBV24-1 and TRBJ2-7; tentative D call: TRBD2 (6 bases). The CDR3 runs 13 residues. Germline CDR1 reads KGHDR; CDR2 reads SFDVKD. Trimming shortened V by 2 bases and J by 6 bases, and 10 bases separated the two germline ends. The chain's CDR3 is CATSDSGLAEQYF. DNA for the CDR3: TGTGCCACCAGTGATTCGGGACTTGCCGAGCAGTACTTC.

This sequence joins TRBV21-1 and TRBJ1-2; the table assigns TRBD1, which was not confirmed against the DNA. TRBV21-1 is noted as a pseudogene. The CDR3 is 14 amino acids. DNA of the CDR3: TGTGCCAGCAGCAAAGTATACAGTAGCTATGGCTACACCTTC. This encodes CASSKVYSSYGYTF.

The genes are TRBV7-9 and TRBJ1-4; D ambiguous. Trimming removed 3 bases at V and 7 bases at J, with 3 bases between. Germline-derived CDR1 and CDR2 are SEHNR and FQNEAQ (reference sequence). This CDR3 has 11 amino acids. The CDR3 loop reads CASSFSEKLFF. The CDR3 DNA reads as TGTGCCAGCAGCTTCAGTGAAAAACTGTTTTTT.

This clone was picked up one time. The chain combines TRBV19 with TRBJ1-2, with D unresolved. CDR3 length: 14 amino acids. The V and J ends lost 3 bases and 3 bases respectively, with 11 bases between them. Per germline, CDR1 LNHDA and CDR2 SQIVND (reference sequence). CDR3 sequence (DNA): TGTGCCAGTAGTATGACACCGTTAGACTATGGCTACACCTTC. Its translation is CASSMTPLDYGYTF.

The chain carries TRBV19 and TRBJ2-2; 8 bases agree with TRBD1. The CDR3 is made up of 15 amino acids. The V gene's germline CDR1 is LNHDA and CDR2 SQIVND (reference sequence). V was pared by 10 bases and J by 3 bases, with 10 bases of the junction left unmatched. CDR3 bases: TGTGCCATCTCTAGAGGGACAGGTTACACCGGGGAGCTGTTTTTT. This codes for CAISRGTGYTGELFF.

Here the CDR3 DNA reads TGTGCCAGCAGCTTAGCGGCGGGATCGTACTTC. Translating it yields CASSLAAGSYF. The chain is built from TRBV7-9 and TRBJ2-7; D may be TRBD2 (6 bases). Per the germline V gene, CDR1 is SEHNR and CDR2 is FQNEAQ (reference sequence). The CDR3 runs to 11 residues. V shed 0 bases and J shed 12 bases, with 9 bases lying between them.

The rearrangement links TRBV19 to TRBJ1-5; possible D gene TRBD1, 5 bases. The CDR3 length is 16 residues. Germline loops: CDR1 LNHDA, CDR2 SQIVND (reference sequence). V was pared by 1 base and J by 6 bases, with 16 bases between. CDR3 coding DNA: TGTGCCAGTAGTATAGGGAGTTCAGGGTCGAGTCAGCCCCAGCATTTT. The encoded protein is CASSIGSSGSSQPQHF.